Described below is a single T cell receptor beta chain sequence and its context. Its antigen is still unknown. There are 14 residues in the CDR3. Germline CDR1 DFQATT, CDR2 SNEGSKA (reference sequence). The record originates from a study of monozygotic twins with inflammatory bowel disease. Isolation of total RNA was performed on whole blood, with no prior T cell sorting. After re-calling the 5' RACE reads, TCRdb lists one entry per CDR3 protein, DNA absent. This sample's clone table lists a few hundred thousand distinct CDR3 sequences. Study outcomes and limitations: On the inverse Simpson index, IBD patients scored lower for TCRbeta diversity than healthy co-twins.

The rearrangement uses TRBV20-1 and TRBJ2-7; checking the TCRdb D call of TRBD1 is not possible without DNA. This receptor was taken from a human donor with ulcerative colitis or Crohn's disease, or a healthy co-twin of an affected twin (not recorded which). The specimen was blood. The CDR3 region is CSARAPLNDYEQYF.